Listed below are T cell receptor beta chains from one sample, sequenced in a study of identical twins. TCRdb reprocessed the 5' RACE reads via MiXCR and lists one record per CDR3 protein. The data show 430,000 or so distinct CDR3 sequences, less than 25% seen once. These data were also reused for a study on T cells expressing NK-cell markers.

Sequenced sample: CD4+ T cells sorted from blood. These receptors came from a woman between 18 and 30 years old in good health. The CDR3 runs from the conserved cysteine through the conserved F or W. D genes are given only for firm matches. The listing skips clone size in some rows; elsewhere it reads once, few, many or a size class.

CDR3	DNA	V	J	size	D
CASSSYLPGQFLQGTF	TGTGCCAGCAGCTCGTATTTGCCGGGACAGTTTTTGCAGGGCACCTTC	TRBV5-5	TRBJ1-2	.	TRBD1
CATLSGRAQETQYF	TGTGCCACCCTTAGCGGGAGGGCCCAAGAGACCCAGTACTTC	TRBV10-3	TRBJ2-5	.	TRBD2
CSVEPAGGNIQYF	TGCAGCGTTGAACCCGCAGGGGGGAACATTCAGTACTTC	TRBV29-1	TRBJ2-4	.	.
CASRDSVYEQYF	TGTGCCAGCCGGGACAGCGTCTACGAGCAGTACTTC	TRBV6-6	TRBJ2-7	.	TRBD1
CSARRSERLSYEQYF	TGCAGTGCTAGGCGTTCTGAGAGACTTTCCTACGAGCAGTACTTC	TRBV20-1	TRBJ2-7	.	.
CASSAFGLAGGPNTGELFF	TGCGCCAGCAGCGCCTTTGGACTAGCGGGAGGGCCAAACACCGGGGAGCTGTTTTTT	TRBV10-1	TRBJ2-2	.	TRBD2
CASSLAFWGGSTDTQYF	TGTGCCAGCAGCTTAGCGTTTTGGGGAGGGAGCACAGATACGCAGTATTTT	TRBV7-6	TRBJ2-3	.	TRBD2
CASNTAEFYNEQFF	TGTGCCTCAAACACCGCAGAATTTTACAATGAGCAGTTCTTC	TRBV30	TRBJ2-1	.	.
CATSDYDTGELFF	TGTGCCACCAGTGACTATGACACCGGGGAGCTGTTTTTT	TRBV24-1	TRBJ2-2	.	.
CSASLASNEQYF	TGCAGTGCTAGCCTAGCCTCCAACGAGCAGTACTTC	TRBV20-1	TRBJ2-7	.	.
CASRLSRGIGYTF	TGTGCCAGCAGGCTATCCCGGGGTATTGGCTACACCTTC	TRBV6-1	TRBJ1-2	.	.
CATSRDPDRDTEAFF	TGTGCCACCAGCAGAGACCCAGACAGAGACACTGAAGCTTTCTTT	TRBV15	TRBJ1-1	few	.
CATRRGGSYNEQFF	TGTGCCACCAGGAGGGGCGGTTCCTACAATGAGCAGTTCTTC	TRBV15	TRBJ2-1	.	.
CASSYGPGQGEETQYF	TGCGCCAGCAGCTACGGTCCGGGACAGGGGGAAGAGACCCAGTACTTC	TRBV5-1	TRBJ2-5	once	TRBD1
CAAQQSGQGTDTQYF	TGTGCCGCCCAACAGTCGGGACAGGGAACAGATACGCAGTATTTT	TRBV6-1	TRBJ2-3	once	TRBD1
CASHPPKNTEAFF	TGTGCCAGCCACCCCCCGAAGAACACTGAAGCTTTCTTT	TRBV6-6	TRBJ1-1	few	.
CASSLSGRNIQYF	TGTGCCAGCAGCCTTAGCGGGAGAAACATTCAGTACTTC	TRBV12-3/TRBV12-4	TRBJ2-4	.	TRBD2
CASSLMVPGTIYF	TGTGCCAGCAGCTTAATGGTCCCGGGCACCATATATTTT	TRBV7-2	TRBJ1-3	few	.
CSARSGGGAEKTQYF	TGCAGTGCTAGATCGGGCGGGGGGGCGGAGAAGACCCAGTACTTC	TRBV20-1	TRBJ2-5	few	TRBD2
CSADAQGANTIYF	TGCAGTGCTGATGCGCAGGGGGCAAACACCATATATTTT	TRBV20-1	TRBJ1-3	.	TRBD1
CASSFDGRSGGIGELFF	TGCGCCAGCAGCTTTGACGGGCGTAGCGGGGGGATCGGGGAGCTGTTTTTT	TRBV5-1	TRBJ2-2	.	TRBD2
CSASLWGVRNEQFF	TGCAGTGCTAGTTTATGGGGGGTTAGGAATGAGCAGTTCTTC	TRBV20-1	TRBJ2-1	few	.
CSASGRAGIGGEQYF	TGCAGTGCTAGCGGTCGAGCCGGGATTGGGGGTGAGCAGTACTTC	TRBV20-1	TRBJ2-7	.	.
CASSPKGSGPNNEQFF	TGTGCCAGCAGCCCGAAGGGTAGCGGACCCAACAATGAGCAGTTCTTC	TRBV13	TRBJ2-1	few	.
CASSPLGINEQFF	TGCGCCAGCAGTCCCCTCGGGATCAATGAGCAGTTCTTC	TRBV10-1	TRBJ2-1	many	.
CAAQRKLAVNTGELFF	TGCGCCGCCCAGAGAAAACTAGCGGTAAACACCGGGGAGCTGTTTTTT	TRBV10-2	TRBJ2-2	few	TRBD2
CASSLQARNTEAFF	TGTGCCAGCAGTTTGCAGGCTCGAAACACTGAAGCTTTCTTT	TRBV12-3/TRBV12-4	TRBJ1-1	.	.